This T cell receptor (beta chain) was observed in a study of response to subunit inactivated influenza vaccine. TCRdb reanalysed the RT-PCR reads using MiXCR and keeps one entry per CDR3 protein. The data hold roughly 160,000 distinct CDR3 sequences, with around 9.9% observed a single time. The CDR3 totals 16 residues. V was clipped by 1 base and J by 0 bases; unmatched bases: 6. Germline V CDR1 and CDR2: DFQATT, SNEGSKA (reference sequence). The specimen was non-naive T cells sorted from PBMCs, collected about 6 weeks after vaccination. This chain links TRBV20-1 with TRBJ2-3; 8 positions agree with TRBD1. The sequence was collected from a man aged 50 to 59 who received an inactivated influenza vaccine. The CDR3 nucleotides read TGCAGTGCTAGAGTAACAGGACAGGGAAGCACAGATACGCAGTATTTT. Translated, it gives CSARVTGQGSTDTQYF.